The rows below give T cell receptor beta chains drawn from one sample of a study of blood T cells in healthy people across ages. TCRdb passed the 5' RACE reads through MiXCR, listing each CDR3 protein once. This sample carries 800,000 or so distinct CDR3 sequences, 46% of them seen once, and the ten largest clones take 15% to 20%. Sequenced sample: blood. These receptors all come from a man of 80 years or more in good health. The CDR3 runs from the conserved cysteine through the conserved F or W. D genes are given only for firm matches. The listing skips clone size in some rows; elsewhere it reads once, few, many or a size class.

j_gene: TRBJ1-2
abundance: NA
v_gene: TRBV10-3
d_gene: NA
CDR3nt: TGTGCCATCAGTGAAACAGGGAACTATGGCTACACCTTC
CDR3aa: CAISETGNYGYTF

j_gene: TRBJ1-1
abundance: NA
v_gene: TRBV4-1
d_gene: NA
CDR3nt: TGCGCCAGCAGCCAAGAAAGAGGGCTGAACACTGAAGCTTTCTTT
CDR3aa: CASSQERGLNTEAFF

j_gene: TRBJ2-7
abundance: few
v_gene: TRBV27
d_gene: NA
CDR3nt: TGTGCCAGCAGTTTATCCAGCGGTGACGTTTCCTACGAGCAGTACTTC
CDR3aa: CASSLSSGDVSYEQYF

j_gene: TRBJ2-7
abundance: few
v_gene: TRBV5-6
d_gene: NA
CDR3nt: TGTGCCAGCAGCTTAGGTGGGGGGCGTAATTTGAACGAGCAGTACTTC
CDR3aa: CASSLGGGRNLNEQYF

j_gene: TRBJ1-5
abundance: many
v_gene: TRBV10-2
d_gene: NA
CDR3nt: TGCGCCAGCAGTGAGGGGGCGCGGCAGCCCCAGCATTTT
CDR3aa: CASSEGARQPQHF

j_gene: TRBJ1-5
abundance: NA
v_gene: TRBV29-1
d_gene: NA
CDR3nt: TGCAGCGTTGCCGGGACGGCGAGCAATCAGCCCCAGCATTTT
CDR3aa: CSVAGTASNQPQHF

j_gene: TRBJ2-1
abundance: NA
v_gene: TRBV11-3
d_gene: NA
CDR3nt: TGTGCCAGCAGCATTAGGGTAGGGGGGGGGAACGCTGAGCAGTTCTTC
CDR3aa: CASSIRVGGGNAEQFF

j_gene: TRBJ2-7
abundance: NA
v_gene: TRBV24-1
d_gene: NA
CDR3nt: TGTGCCACCAGTGATAGCCGTGGGGCAGGGAGATACGAGCAGTACTTC
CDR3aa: CATSDSRGAGRYEQYF

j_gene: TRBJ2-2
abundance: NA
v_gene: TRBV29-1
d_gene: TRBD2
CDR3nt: TGCAGCGCCACTGGGACTAGCGGGAACACCGGGGAGCTGTTTTTT
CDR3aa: CSATGTSGNTGELFF

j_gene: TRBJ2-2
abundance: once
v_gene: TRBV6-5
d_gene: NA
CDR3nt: TGTGCCAGCAGTTACTCGATTCAGGGTAGTAGCGGGAACACCGGGGAGCTGTTTTTT
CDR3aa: CASSYSIQGSSGNTGELFF

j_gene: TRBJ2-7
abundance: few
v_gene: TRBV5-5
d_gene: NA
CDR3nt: TGTGCCAGCAGCCAGCTTCCGACAGGTTTGAGCTCCTACGAGCAGTACTTC
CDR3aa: CASSQLPTGLSSYEQYF

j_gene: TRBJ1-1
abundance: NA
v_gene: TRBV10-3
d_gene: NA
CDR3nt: TGTGCCATCAGTGACACAGGGCTAACCGAAGCTTTCTTT
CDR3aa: CAISDTGLTEAFF

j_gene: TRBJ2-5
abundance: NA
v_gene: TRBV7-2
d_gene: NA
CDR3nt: TGTGCCAGCAGCTTAGGACAGGCGAGAAGGGAGACCCAGTACTTC
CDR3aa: CASSLGQARRETQYF

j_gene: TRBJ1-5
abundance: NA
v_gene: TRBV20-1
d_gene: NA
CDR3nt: TGCAGTGCTAGAAGCCGATACCGTCGAAACGGGGGGTATCAGCCCCAGCATTTT
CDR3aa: CSARSRYRRNGGYQPQHF

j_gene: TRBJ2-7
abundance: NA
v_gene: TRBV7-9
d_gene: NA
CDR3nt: TGTGCCAGCACCCTGGGGGAGAGCGAGCAGTACTTC
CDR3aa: CASTLGESEQYF

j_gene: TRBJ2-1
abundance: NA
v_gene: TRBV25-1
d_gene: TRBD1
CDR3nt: TGTGCCAGCAGCCACCACAGGGGACCACCAAACAATGAGCAGTTCTTC
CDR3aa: CASSHHRGPPNNEQFF

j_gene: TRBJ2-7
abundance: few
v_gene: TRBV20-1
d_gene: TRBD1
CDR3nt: TGCAGTGCTAGGGACAGGGTAAAGGCGAACTACGAGCAGTACTTC
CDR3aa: CSARDRVKANYEQYF

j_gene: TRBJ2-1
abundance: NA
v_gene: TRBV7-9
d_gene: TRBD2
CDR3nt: TGTGCCAGCAGCCTGGGGACTAGCGGACGGCACAGGGAGACCCAGTTCTTC
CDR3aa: CASSLGTSGRHRETQFF

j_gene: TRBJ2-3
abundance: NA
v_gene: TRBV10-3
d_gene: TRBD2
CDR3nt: TGTGCCATCAGTGAGACCGGGACTAGCGGGACTAGCACAGATACGCAGTATTTT
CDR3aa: CAISETGTSGTSTDTQYF

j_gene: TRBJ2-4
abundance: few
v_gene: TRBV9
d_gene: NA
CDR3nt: TGTGCCAGCAGCGCTCCACCTAGCGCGGAAGCCAAAAACATTCAGTACTTC
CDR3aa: CASSAPPSAEAKNIQYF

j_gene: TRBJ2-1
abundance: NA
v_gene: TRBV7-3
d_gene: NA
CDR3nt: TGTGCCAGCAGCAAAAACCCAACTCCAACAAACAATGAGCAGTTCTTC
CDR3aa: CASSKNPTPTNNEQFF

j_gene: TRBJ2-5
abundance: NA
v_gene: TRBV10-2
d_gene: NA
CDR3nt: TGCGCCAGCAGTGAGTCGACGGGGGCCCGTGGGTACTTC
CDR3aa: CASSESTGARGYF

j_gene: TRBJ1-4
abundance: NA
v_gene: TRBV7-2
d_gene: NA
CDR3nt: TGTGCCAGCAGCTCCGGGCGGACGGCCGACAAACTGTTTTTT
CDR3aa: CASSSGRTADKLFF

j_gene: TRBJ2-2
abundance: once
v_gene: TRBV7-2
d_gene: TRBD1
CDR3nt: TGTGCCAGCAGCACAGGACAGGGGCGGTCCGGGGAGCTGTTTTTT
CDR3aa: CASSTGQGRSGELFF

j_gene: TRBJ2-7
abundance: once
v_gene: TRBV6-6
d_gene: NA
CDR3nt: TGTGCCAGCAGTTACGGAATTAGCGCCAGAGGGGACTACGAGCAGTACTTC
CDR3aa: CASSYGISARGDYEQYF

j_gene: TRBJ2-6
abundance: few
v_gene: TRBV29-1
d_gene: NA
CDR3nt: TGCAGCGTGGCAGGGGAAGGGTCTGGGGCCAACGTCCTGACTTTC
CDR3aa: CSVAGEGSGANVLTF

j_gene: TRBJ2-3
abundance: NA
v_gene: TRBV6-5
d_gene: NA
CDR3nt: TGTGCCAGCAGAGGGGTCCGGGGGACAGATACGCAGTATTTT
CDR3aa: CASRGVRGTDTQYF

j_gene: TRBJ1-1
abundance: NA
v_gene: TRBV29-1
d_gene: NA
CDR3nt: TGCAGCGTTGAGCCCAGCGACCATGGAGCTTTCTTT
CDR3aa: CSVEPSDHGAFF

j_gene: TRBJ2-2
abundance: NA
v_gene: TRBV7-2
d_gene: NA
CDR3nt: TGTACCAGCAGCTTGAAACAGGGAGGCACCGGGGAGCTGTTTTTT
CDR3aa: CTSSLKQGGTGELFF

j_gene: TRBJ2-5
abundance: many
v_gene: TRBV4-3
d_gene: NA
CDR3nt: TGCGCCAGCAGCCAAGGAGGATGGGAGACCCAGTACTTC
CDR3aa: CASSQGGWETQYF

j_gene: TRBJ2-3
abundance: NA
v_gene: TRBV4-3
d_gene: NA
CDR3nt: TGCGCCAGCAGCCAGGGTGGGGCTTCCTCCACAGATACGCAGTATTTT
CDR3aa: CASSQGGASSTDTQYF

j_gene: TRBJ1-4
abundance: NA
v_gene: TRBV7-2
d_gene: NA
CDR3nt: TGTGCCAGCAGCTTAGATAAGGGCGACGGTGAAAAACTGTTTTTT
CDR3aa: CASSLDKGDGEKLFF